The 32 T cell receptor beta chains listed next were all sequenced from one sample in a study of blood T cell repertoires in COVID-19. Produced via immunoSEQ multiplex PCR; TCRdb's table is partial and in-frame only. In the table there are some 210,000 clones, around 80% of which are singletons. Material for sequencing was PBMCs or T cells enriched from blood (not recorded which). These receptors all stem from a man aged 30-40 years with acute COVID-19.

J is TRBJ2-2 and V is TRBV29-1; possibly TRBD2 for D (5 bases). Germline V gives CDR1 SQVTM, CDR2 ANQGSEA. The CDR3 runs 14 residues. Trimming shortened V by 2 bases and J by 5 bases, and 12 bases separated the two germline ends. CDR3 loop: CSVENGPGTGELFF. Here the CDR3 DNA reads TGCAGCGTTGAAAACGGCCCGGGGACCGGGGAGCTGTTTTTT.

The chain uses TRBV27 and TRBJ1-5; TRBD1 might be the D (5 bases). CDR1 and CDR2 from the germline V gene are MNHEY and SMNVEV (reference sequence). Between the trimmed V and J ends, which lost 0 bases and 3 bases, there was a span of 9 bases. The CDR3 sequence is 15 residues long. For the CDR3, the DNA is TGTGCCAGCAGTTTATCACGGGGGGACAATCAGCCCCAGCATTTT. This gives the protein CASSLSRGDNQPQHF.

V is TRBV15 and J is TRBJ1-1; 7 bases map to TRBD1. The germline V gene has CDR1 LNHNV and CDR2 YYDKDF (reference sequence). With V trimmed by 1 base and J by 10 bases, 9 bases remained unmatched. This CDR3 has 14 residues. The CDR3 protein is CATSRGTGDIGAFF. The CDR3 coding sequence is TGTGCCACCAGCAGAGGCACAGGGGACATAGGAGCTTTCTTT.

CDR3 nucleotide sequence: TGTGCCAGCAGCCCTGGGACAGGGGATTATAGCAATCAGCCCCAGCATTTT. It encodes CASSPGTGDYSNQPQHF. The rearrangement joins TRBV9 to TRBJ1-5; the match to TRBD1 covers 10 bases. Trimming at V came to 4 bases and at J to 0 bases, leaving 7 bases not matched to a gene. This CDR3 has 17 residues. The germline V gene encodes CDR1 SGDLS and CDR2 YYNGEE.

This chain uses TRBV19 with TRBJ1-2; D may be TRBD1 (5 bases). The CDR3 is 13 amino acids. Germline values: CDR1 LNHDA, CDR2 SQIVND (reference sequence). Trimming left V 5 bases short and J 7 bases short, with 14 bases between. DNA for the CDR3: TGTGCCAGTAGTGGACATACAAGGGTTGGCTACACCTTC. It yields the protein CASSGHTRVGYTF.

This clone was observed once. The chain joins TRBV10-3 to TRBJ1-3, with 8 bases aligning to TRBD1. The length of the CDR3 is 14 residues. CDR1 and CDR2 (germline): ENHRY, SYGVKD. With V trimmed by 7 bases and J by 2 bases, 4 bases remained unmatched. This chain's CDR3 is CAIMGQEAGNTIYF. In DNA, the CDR3 is TGTGCCATCATGGGACAGGAGGCTGGAAACACCATATATTTT.

The chain joins TRBV6-5 to TRBJ1-2; 12 nucleotides line up with TRBD1. This CDR3 spans 14 amino acids. The J segment lost 7 bases and the V segment lost 8 bases, leaving 8 bases of the junction unmatched. Germline lookup yields CDR1 MNHEY and CDR2 SVGAGI. In DNA, the CDR3 is TGTGCCAGCGGGAGGGACAGGGGGCGCGTTGGCTACACCTTC. As protein: CASGRDRGRVGYTF.

V is TRBV7-9 and J is TRBJ1-1; a weak D match, TRBD1 (5 bases). The length of the CDR3 is 13 residues. CDR1 and CDR2 from the germline V gene are SEHNR and FQNEAQ (reference sequence). Deletions cut 4 bases from V and 1 base from J, with 7 bases between. The CDR3 loop reads CASSSTGNTEAFF. The CDR3 DNA follows: TGTGCCAGCAGCTCCACAGGGAACACTGAAGCTTTCTTT. Filled out from reference TRBV7-9 and TRBJ1-1, the complete variable domain reads DTGVSQNPRHKITKRGQNVTFRCDPISEHNRLYWYRQTLGQGPEFLTYFQNEAQLEKSRLLSDRFSAERPKGSFSTLEIQRTEQGDSAMYLCASSSTGNTEAFFGQGTRLTVV.

V and J are TRBV9 and TRBJ1-2, with a tentative D call TRBD1 (5 bases). The V gene's germline CDR1 is SGDLS and CDR2 YYNGEE. This CDR3 is built from 11 residues. Trimming shortened V by 9 bases and J by 8 bases, and 14 bases separated the two germline ends. In DNA form, the CDR3 reads TGTGCCACCCTAGGGGTGGGCGGCTACACCTTC. The encoded protein is CATLGVGGYTF.

The chain employs TRBV27 and TRBJ1-1, with 7 bases that match TRBD1. The CDR3 runs to 14 residues. Germline-derived CDR1 and CDR2 are MNHEY and SMNVEV (reference sequence). Trimming took 5 bases from V and 3 from J; bases not matched to a gene: 6. In DNA, the CDR3 is TGTGCCAGCAGTCACACAGGGGTCGACACTGAAGCTTTCTTT. Protein: CASSHTGVDTEAFF.

The chain recombines TRBV6-5 with TRBJ1-1; the D is unclear. V was cut by 7 bases and J by 0 bases, with 12 bases left in between. This CDR3 contains 14 residues. Germline V gene data show CDR1 as MNHEY and CDR2 as SVGAGI. DNA for the CDR3: TGTGCCAGCACCAGAGGCTTCGTGAACACTGAAGCTTTCTTT. It translates to CASTRGFVNTEAFF.

The rearrangement joins TRBV21-1 to TRBJ2-2; TRBD1, the D gene given by the table, was not confirmed from the DNA. TRBV21-1 is a documented pseudogene. The CDR3 has 14 amino acids. The chain's CDR3 is CASSGTGCTGELFF. DNA for the CDR3: TGTGCCAGCAGCGGGACAGGGTGCACCGGGGAGCTGTTTTTT.

Only one count was recorded for this clone. The chain has TRBV19 and TRBJ1-5, with 12 bases lining up with TRBD1. The CDR3 is 15 amino acids. Germline V lookup: CDR1 LNHDA, CDR2 SQIVND (reference sequence). The junction had 8 bases not matched to a gene; V was cut back by 8 bases and J by 6 bases. CDR3 loop: CASGIGTGGSQPQHF. In nucleotides, the CDR3 is TGTGCCAGTGGGATCGGGACAGGGGGCAGTCAGCCCCAGCATTTT. Variable domain in full (rest from reference TRBV19 and TRBJ1-5): DGGITQSPKYLFRKEGQNVTLSCEQNLNHDAMYWYRQDPGQGLRLIYYSQIVNDFQKGDIAEGYSVSREKKESFPLTVTSAQKNPTAFYLCASGIGTGGSQPQHFGDGTRLSIL.

This clone was counted between two and nine times. This chain links TRBV3-1 (or the pseudogene TRBV3-2) with TRBJ1-4, with a weak D call TRBD1 (5 bases). V lost 5 bases and J lost 6, with 19 bases in between. This CDR3 is 16 amino acids long. Germline-derived CDR1 and CDR2 are LGHDT and YNNKEL (reference sequence). This CDR3 reads CASSSRVQGADEKLFF. CDR3 sequence (DNA): TGTGCCAGCAGCTCCAGGGTCCAAGGGGCGGATGAAAAACTGTTTTTT.

In this sample, this clone turned up a few times. V gene TRBV18 combines with J gene TRBJ1-4; 7 nucleotides align to TRBD1. The CDR3 runs 17 residues. V gave up 3 bases and J gave up 4 bases; unmatched junction bases: 11. The V gene's germline CDR1 is KGHSH and CDR2 LQKENI. DNA of the CDR3: TGTGCCAGCTCACCCAACACAGGGGCCTCAATTAATGAAAAACTGTTTTTT. This sequence encodes CASSPNTGASINEKLFF.

The gene calls are TRBV2 and TRBJ1-5, with a possible D match to TRBD1 (5 bases). Trimming took off 11 bases at V and 0 bases at J, with 11 bases between the two ends. The CDR3 sequence is 13 residues long. Germline-derived CDR1 and CDR2 are SNHLY and FYNNEI. The chain's CDR3 is CAVSGGSNQPQHF. The CDR3 DNA reads TGTGCCGTTTCCGGGGGTAGCAATCAGCCCCAGCATTTT.

The chain uses TRBV2 and TRBJ1-1; 7 positions match TRBD1. CDR3 length equals 13 residues. The V segment lost 6 bases and the J segment 3 bases; nucleotides outside the gene matches: 4. Germline-derived CDR1 and CDR2 are SNHLY and FYNNEI. For the CDR3, the DNA is TGTGCCAGCAGGAGAGGGGGCTACACTGAAGCTTTCTTT. Translating it yields CASRRGGYTEAFF.

The chain carries TRBV7-9 and TRBJ1-4; D remains ambiguous. The CDR3 runs to 15 residues. Trimming cost V 5 bases and J 8 bases, with 18 bases left between them. From germline, CDR1 is SEHNR and CDR2 FQNEAQ (reference sequence). The CDR3 DNA sequence: TGTGCCAGCAGCGTCCGGGAAGGAGGTTACGAAAAACTGTTTTTT. Encoded protein: CASSVREGGYEKLFF.

The gene calls are TRBV11-2 and TRBJ1-1; D is unclear. Trimming removed 1 base from V and 4 bases from J, with 7 bases in between. The CDR3 contains 13 residues. CDR1 SGHAT and CDR2 FQNNGV come from the germline V gene. CDR3 nucleotide sequence: TGTGCCAGCAGCTTAGGCGTAGCCACTGAAGCTTTCTTT. Translated: CASSLGVATEAFF.

There are many counts of this clone. This chain connects TRBV6-4 to TRBJ1-1; 7 bases align to TRBD1. The CDR3 has 16 residues. The germline CDR1 and CDR2 sequences are MRHNA and SNTAGT. J was trimmed by 2 bases and V by 4 bases; bases with no gene match: 10. CDR3: CASSARGGQLNTEAFF. DNA for the CDR3: TGTGCCAGCAGTGCGCGTGGGGGACAGTTAAACACTGAAGCTTTCTTT.

This clone was counted between two and nine times. The V and J genes are TRBV5-1 and TRBJ1-6, with 12 positions matching TRBD1. Germline V gene lookup returns CDR1 SGHRS and CDR2 YFSETQ. This CDR3 has 19 residues. Trimming at V came to 0 bases and at J to 7 bases, leaving 11 bases not matched to a gene. The CDR3 sequence is CASSLGLGTGGPLNSPLHF. The DNA for the CDR3 is TGCGCCAGCAGCTTGGGTTTGGGGACAGGGGGCCCCTTGAATTCACCCCTCCACTTT.

The chain links TRBV10-2 to TRBJ1-1; 8 nucleotides match TRBD1. Per germline, CDR1 WSHSY and CDR2 SAAADI. Germline trimming cut 5 bases from V and 8 bases from J; bases unmatched to any gene: 1. The CDR3 has 11 amino acids. Here the CDR3 reads CASSWDREAFF. The DNA of the CDR3 is TGCGCCAGCAGTTGGGACAGGGAAGCTTTCTTT.

V usage is TRBV7-9 and J usage is TRBJ1-2, with D maybe TRBD1 (5 bases). The germline V and J ends were trimmed by 3 bases and 4 bases, with 15 bases remaining between them. The CDR3 extends over 15 amino acids. Germline CDR1 SEHNR, CDR2 FQNEAQ (reference sequence). The CDR3 reads CASSFRRVTTYGYTF. The DNA for the CDR3 is TGTGCCAGCAGCTTCCGCAGGGTAACCACCTATGGCTACACCTTC. The full variable domain, its missing parts supplied by reference TRBV7-9 and TRBJ1-2, is DTGVSQNPRHKITKRGQNVTFRCDPISEHNRLYWYRQTLGQGPEFLTYFQNEAQLEKSRLLSDRFSAERPKGSFSTLEIQRTEQGDSAMYLCASSFRRVTTYGYTFGSGTRLTVV.

The rearrangement links TRBV19 to TRBJ1-5, with TRBD1 as a possible D gene (6 bases). The germline V gene has CDR1 LNHDA and CDR2 SQIVND (reference sequence). The CDR3 length is 14 residues. Between the trimmed V and J ends, which lost 2 bases and 1 base, there was a span of 6 bases. The CDR3 is CASSIQGSNQPQHF. CDR3 DNA: TGTGCCAGTAGTATACAGGGGAGCAATCAGCCCCAGCATTTT.

The chain joins TRBV19 to TRBJ1-1; 8 bases match TRBD1. Losses at the gene ends were 6 bases for V and 7 bases for J; bases not matched to a gene: 7. Looked up from germline, CDR1 is LNHDA and CDR2 is SQIVND (reference sequence). The length of the CDR3 is 13 residues. The CDR3 reads CASRVDRAGEAFF. CDR3 sequence (DNA): TGTGCCAGTAGGGTGGACAGGGCGGGTGAAGCTTTCTTT. Based on the CDR3 plus reference TRBV19 and TRBJ1-1, the full variable domain is DGGITQSPKYLFRKEGQNVTLSCEQNLNHDAMYWYRQDPGQGLRLIYYSQIVNDFQKGDIAEGYSVSREKKESFPLTVTSAQKNPTAFYLCASRVDRAGEAFFGQGTRLTVV.

This clone was seen once. CDR3 in DNA: TGCGCCAGCAGCTTCGGGACAGGGGGAACTAATGAAAAACTGTTTTTT. Translating it yields CASSFGTGGTNEKLFF. This chain connects TRBV5-1 to TRBJ1-4; 11 bases match TRBD1. Per the germline V gene, CDR1 is SGHRS and CDR2 is YFSETQ. J lost 1 base, V lost 2 bases, and 1 base had no gene match. The CDR3 runs to 16 residues.

The chain carries TRBV27 and TRBJ1-2; tentative D call: TRBD1 (6 bases). V was clipped by 4 bases and J by 4 bases, with 16 bases between them. CDR1 is MNHEY, CDR2 SMNVEV, per germline (reference sequence). CDR3 size: 15 residues. The CDR3 loop reads CASSSLPTGSYGYTF. CDR3 sequence (DNA): TGTGCCAGCAGTTCCCTCCCCACAGGGAGCTATGGCTACACCTTC.

The chain joins TRBV28 to TRBJ1-4; no clear D gene. Germline values: CDR1 MDHEN, CDR2 SYDVKM. The V gene lost 7 bases and the J gene lost 4 bases, with 4 bases spanning the gap. CDR3 length equals 11 residues. The CDR3 loop reads CASTINEKLFF. CDR3 in DNA: TGTGCCAGCACCATTAATGAAAAACTGTTTTTT.

The V and J genes are TRBV4-1 and TRBJ1-2; D might be TRBD1 (6 bases). Germline-derived CDR1 and CDR2 are MGHRA and YSYEKL. The CDR3 contains 16 residues. The germline V and J ends were trimmed by 0 bases and 8 bases, with 19 bases remaining between them. CDR3 region: CASSQDIETGRSGYTF. CDR3 nucleotides: TGCGCCAGCAGCCAAGACATTGAGACAGGTCGGTCCGGCTACACCTTC.

The V and J genes are TRBV10-3 and TRBJ1-2; D is perhaps TRBD1 (6 bases). Germline V gives CDR1 ENHRY, CDR2 SYGVKD. The length of the CDR3 is 14 residues. V lost 6 bases, J lost 4 bases, and 15 bases lay in between. As DNA, the CDR3 is TGTGCCATCAGGGAGAACAGGGAAAGCTATGGCTACACCTTC. Its protein is CAIRENRESYGYTF.

This clone was detected only a few times. The genes are TRBV9 and TRBJ1-1; 12 nucleotides match TRBD1. The CDR3 extends over 14 amino acids. Germline CDR1 SGDLS, CDR2 YYNGEE. J lost 6 bases, V lost 4 bases, and 4 bases had no gene match. In nucleotides, the CDR3 is TGTGCCAGCAGCTTGGGACAGGGGGCACCTGAAGCTTTCTTT. This sequence encodes CASSLGQGAPEAFF. Full variable domain (rest looked up from reference TRBV9 and TRBJ1-1): DSGVTQTPKHLITATGQRVTLRCSPRSGDLSVYWYQQSLDQGLQFLIQYYNGEERAKGNILERFSAQQFPDLHSELNLSSLELGDSALYFCASSLGQGAPEAFFGQGTRLTVV.

The CDR3 spells CASKQTFDDTF. DNA of the CDR3: TGTGCCAGCAAACAGACCTTTGATGACACCTTC. The chain combines TRBV6-5 with TRBJ1-2; D unclear. This CDR3 has 11 amino acids. CDR1 and CDR2 (germline): MNHEY, SVGAGI. Trimming removed 7 bases at V and 12 bases at J, with 15 bases between.